The 30 T cell receptor beta chains given below trace back to one sample, sequenced in a study of regulatory T cells in long-lasting Graves disease. Described time point: newly diagnosed GD, antithyroid drugs for less than 3 months. From RNA extracted from PBMCs, the TCR library was made. Both iRepertoire HTBI primers and Arm-PCR of CDR3 regions were used to build the TCR beta libraries. TCRdb re-analysed the multiplex PCR reads in MiXCR, keeping a single row per CDR3 protein. Of roughly 500,000 distinct CDR3 sequences in the sample, 12% are singletons; the top ten hold about 8.9%. These sequences were also reported in another study, on T cells in Graves' hyperthyroidism and ophthalmopathy.

Sample: peripheral blood mononuclear cells (PBMCs), taken at new diagnosis, from a patient treated with antithyroid drugs. The receptors derive from a woman between 25 and 40 years old with Graves disease.

This clonotype has only a few counts. Its ends do not fully match the called genes, so a read error is possible. V and J are TRBV5-1 and TRBJ2-2; D perhaps matches TRBD2 (6 bases). Germline V gene sequence: CDR1 SGHRS, CDR2 YFSETQ. The CDR3 contains 15 residues. The chain's CDR3 is CASKYIAGNTGGLFF. CDR3 nucleotide sequence: TGCGCCAGCAAATATATTGCAGGGAACACCGGGGGGCTGTTTTTT.

Many counts were recorded for this clonotype. CDR3 in DNA: TGTGCCAGCAGCTTATCATGGGGGCACAATGAGCAGTTCTTC. Protein sequence: CASSLSWGHNEQFF. The chain recombines TRBV11-2 with TRBJ2-1, with D possibly being TRBD1 (6 bases). V was pared by 2 bases and J by 5 bases, with 10 bases between. Germline CDR1 is SGHAT and CDR2 is FQNNGV. The CDR3 has 14 amino acids.

Comments on this clonotype: This CDR3 fails to terminate in the conserved phenylalanine or tryptophan, so it likely reflects a read error. The limits of the CDR3 on the DNA are not certain, so only TCRdb's listed CDR3 is given. This chain uses TRBV6-1 with TRBJ1-2; TRBD1 is the table's D call and was not checked against the DNA. The CDR3 sequence runs 14 residues, both termini included. Germline-derived CDR1 and CDR2 are MNHNS and SASEGT. CDR3 sequence reads: CASSEHRNLDRAFA.

Points on this clonotype: A clone one base away is much larger, so this may be a read error. The chain links TRBV11-3 to TRBJ2-1; D possibly corresponds to TRBD1 (7 bases). The germline CDR1 and CDR2 sequences are SGHNT and YENEEA. Trimming took off 6 bases at V and 14 bases at J, with 14 bases between the two ends. There are 11 residues in the CDR3. The CDR3 DNA follows: TGTGCCAGCAGGAGGAGGGGGCCGGAGTTCTTC. This encodes CASRRRGPEFF.

This clonotype appeared many times. This chain links TRBV15 with TRBJ2-7, with D perhaps assigned TRBD1 or TRBD2 (5 bases each). V was clipped by 6 bases and J by 3 bases, with 15 bases between them. This CDR3 spans 14 amino acids. Germline CDR1 reads LNHNV; CDR2 reads YYDKDF (reference sequence). The CDR3 loop reads CATSTGTQYYEQYF. For the CDR3, the DNA is TGTGCCACCAGTACCGGGACCCAATACTACGAGCAGTACTTC.

This clonotype was seen more than once but under ten times. The chain combines TRBV13 with TRBJ2-1, with TRBD1 identical over 8 bases. The CDR3 consists of 18 residues. Germline V gene sequence: CDR1 PRHDT, CDR2 FYEKMQ (reference sequence). The ends lost 3 bases at V and 5 bases at J; junction bases unmatched: 15. Here the CDR3 DNA reads TGTGCCAGCAGCTTCAGGCTGAAGCCCAGGGGGCACGACAATGAGCAGTTCTTC. It translates to CASSFRLKPRGHDNEQFF.

This clonotype was recorded a few times. The chain links TRBV30 to TRBJ2-1; D remains ambiguous. Germline-derived CDR1 and CDR2 are GTSNPN and SVGIG (reference sequence). Trimming left V 2 bases short and J 7 bases short, with 9 bases between. The length of the CDR3 is 12 residues. CDR3 sequence: CAWSPVGNEQFF. The DNA of the CDR3 is TGTGCCTGGAGTCCTGTCGGTAATGAGCAGTTCTTC.

There are a few counts of this clonotype. Germline is not matched at one junction end, which may reflect a read error. The V and J genes are TRBV13 and TRBJ1-6, with a possible D match to TRBD1 (5 bases). The CDR3 extends over 14 amino acids. Looked up from germline, CDR1 is PRHDT and CDR2 is FYEKMQ (reference sequence). The CDR3 DNA is TGCGCCAGCAGCTTAGCAGGGAACAATTCACCCCTCCACTTT. It specifies CASSLAGNNSPLHF.

Many counts were recorded for this clonotype. The chain joins TRBV11-2 to TRBJ2-1; no clear D. CDR3 length: 13 residues. Trimming took off 3 bases at V and 10 bases at J, with 13 bases between the two ends. Germline CDR1 is SGHAT and CDR2 is FQNNGV. The CDR3 coding sequence is TGTGCCAGCAGCTTGGAAGCACTCGTCGAGCAGTTCTTC. Encoded protein: CASSLEALVEQFF.

Ten or more counts support this clonotype. The chain couples TRBV11-2 to TRBJ2-5, with D maybe TRBD2 (5 bases). The CDR3 is 13 amino acids. Germline-derived CDR1 and CDR2 are SGHAT and FQNNGV. Trimming took 4 bases from V and 5 from J, leaving 11 bases between them. The CDR3: CASSSGIQETQYF. The CDR3 nucleotides read TGTGCCAGCAGCTCGGGGATTCAGGAGACCCAGTACTTC.

The rearrangement uses TRBV28 and TRBJ2-7; 7 bases are shared with TRBD2. The CDR3 is made up of 14 amino acids. The germline V gene encodes CDR1 MDHEN and CDR2 SYDVKM. Unmatched junction bases numbered 11, after V lost 6 bases and J lost 6 bases. The CDR3 region is CASRRTGLSGEQYF. As DNA, the CDR3 is TGTGCCAGCAGGAGAACGGGACTATCGGGCGAGCAGTACTTC.

This clonotype was counted many times. The chain couples TRBV2 to TRBJ1-4; 9 bases map to TRBD1. V was pared by 4 bases and J by 6 bases, with 6 bases of the junction left unmatched. This CDR3 has 15 residues. Germline V lookup: CDR1 SNHLY, CDR2 FYNNEI. CDR3 protein: CASSVGTGFHEKLFF. CDR3 sequence (DNA): TGTGCCAGCAGTGTTGGGACAGGGTTTCATGAAAAACTGTTTTTT.

This clonotype has a count of ten or more. At one boundary the junction diverges from the germline segment, which might be a read error. The rearrangement uses TRBV28 and TRBJ2-3; 9 bases agree with TRBD1. The CDR3 has 16 residues. Germline lookup yields CDR1 MDHEN and CDR2 SYDVKM. The CDR3 spells CASSIWTGVPTDTQYF. The CDR3 DNA reads TGTGCCAGCAGTATATGGACAGGGGTGCCCACAGATACGCAGTATTTT.

This clonotype was found many times. The V and J genes are TRBV2 and TRBJ2-1; 11 bases are a match to TRBD1. With V trimmed by 4 bases and J by 12 bases, 8 bases remained unmatched. The CDR3 is 14 residues long. Germline assignment: CDR1 SNHLY and CDR2 FYNNEI. The CDR3 DNA reads as TGTGCCAGCAGTGTTTGGGGACAGGGGGAAGGGCAGTTCTTC. Protein: CASSVWGQGEGQFF.

This clonotype has a count of ten or more. The chain combines TRBV10-2 with TRBJ1-1, with D unclear. This CDR3 comprises 15 residues. With 7 bases removed from V and 5 bases from J, the gap between germline ends came to 20 bases. Germline loops: CDR1 WSHSY, CDR2 SAAADI. DNA for the CDR3: TGCGCCAGCACCCCCGGGGAAGGGTGGGTTACTGAAGCTTTCTTT. Protein sequence: CASTPGEGWVTEAFF.

This clonotype was picked up many times. The V call is TRBV24-1, the J call TRBJ2-3, with D perhaps assigned TRBD1 or TRBD2 (5 bases each). Deletions cut 7 bases from V and 3 bases from J, with 7 bases between. The CDR3 has 12 amino acids. Germline-derived CDR1 and CDR2 are KGHDR and SFDVKD. The CDR3 nucleotides are TGTGCCACCAGAGGGGAGACAGATACGCAGTATTTT. This encodes CATRGETDTQYF.

This clonotype was counted ten times or more. The chain recombines TRBV7-8 with TRBJ1-1; D not certain. V dropped 1 base and J dropped 5 bases, with 8 bases sitting between them. The CDR3 totals 13 residues. Germline CDR1 reads SGHVS; CDR2 reads FQNEAQ. The CDR3 sequence is CASSLVRGTEAFF. The CDR3 DNA follows: TGTGCCAGCAGCTTAGTCCGCGGGACTGAAGCTTTCTTT. The full variable domain, with the rest looked up from reference TRBV7-8 and TRBJ1-1, is GAGVSQSPRYKVAKRGQDVALRCDPISGHVSLFWYQQALGQGPEFLTYFQNEAQLDKSGLPSDRFFAERPEGSVSTLKIQRTQQEDSAVYLCASSLVRGTEAFFGQGTRLTVV.

This clonotype was seen at least ten times. This chain uses TRBV28 with TRBJ2-6; D is uncertain. CDR3 length equals 15 residues. Germline V gene sequence: CDR1 MDHEN, CDR2 SYDVKM. V shed 3 bases and J shed 2 bases, with 8 bases lying between them. The chain's CDR3 is CASSFGYPGANVLTF. Here the CDR3 DNA reads TGTGCCAGCAGTTTTGGGTATCCTGGGGCCAACGTCCTGACTTTC.

This clonotype was detected ten times or more. J is TRBJ1-5 and V is TRBV12-3 or TRBV12-4; TRBD1 agrees at 7 bases. Germline trimming cut 7 bases from V and 4 bases from J; bases unmatched to any gene: 4. This CDR3 contains 13 residues. The CDR3 region has the DNA TGTGCCAGCAAGGGGACAGTTAATCAGCCCCAGCATTTT. Protein: CASKGTVNQPQHF.

Regarding this clonotype: A much larger clone differs by one base, so this may be a read error. The gene calls are TRBV20-1 and TRBJ2-5, with D hard to call. Trimming took 3 bases from V and 11 from J, leaving 19 bases between them. This CDR3 is 13 amino acids long. Germline V gene sequence: CDR1 DFQATT, CDR2 SNEGSKA (reference sequence). The CDR3 reads CSASSSSYNEQYF. The CDR3 bases are TGCAGTGCTAGTTCCAGCTCCTACAATGAGCAGTACTTC.

The sample holds many counts of this clonotype. This chain joins TRBV2 and TRBJ2-5; D might be TRBD2 (5 bases). Judging by the DNA end, TRBJ2-1 fits better; the J call may be wrong. Germline assignment: CDR1 SNHLY and CDR2 FYNNEI. This CDR3 region has 13 residues. The chain's CDR3 is CASTPELGNEQFF. Here the CDR3 DNA reads TGTGCCAGCACCCCCGAACTAGGCAATGAGCAGTTCTTC.

This clonotype came up a few times. The genes are TRBV20-1 and TRBJ1-5; D is undetermined. Germline V gene data show CDR1 as DFQATT and CDR2 as SNEGSKA (reference sequence). This CDR3 spans 14 amino acids. The germline V and J ends were trimmed by 5 bases and 0 bases, with 11 bases remaining between them. CDR3 bases: TGCAGTGCTTACGACGGATATAGCAATCAGCCCCAGCATTTT. Amino acid sequence: CSAYDGYSNQPQHF.

The rearrangement joins TRBV19 to TRBJ1-1; D is uncertain. Trimming pared 7 bases from V and 8 bases from J, leaving 17 bases between. This CDR3 is built from 13 residues. Germline V gene data show CDR1 as LNHDA and CDR2 as SQIVND (reference sequence). The CDR3 sequence is CASKPLLGTEAFF. CDR3 DNA: TGTGCCAGTAAACCCCTGCTGGGAACCGAAGCTTTCTTT.

As for this clonotype: This clone may be a read error of a much larger clone one base away. The chain uses TRBV5-1 and TRBJ2-3; the match to TRBD1 covers 7 bases. The CDR3 extends over 13 amino acids. CDR1 is SGHRS and CDR2 is YFSETQ in the germline V gene. CDR3 protein: CTSSDRERDTQYF. CDR3 coding DNA: TGCACCAGCAGCGACAGGGAGCGAGATACGCAGTATTTT. Complete variable domain (other parts from reference TRBV5-1 and TRBJ2-3): KAGVTQTPRYLIKTRGQQVTLSCSPISGHRSVSWYQQTPGQGLQFLFEYFSETQRNKGNFPGRFSGRQFSNSRSEMNVSTLELGDSALYLCTSSDRERDTQYFGPGTRLTVL.

This clonotype was recorded at least ten times. The V and J genes are TRBV6-1 and TRBJ1-5; D not certain. The CDR3 is 15 residues long. From germline, CDR1 is MNHNS and CDR2 SASEGT. V shed 5 bases and J shed 2 bases, with 13 bases lying between them. The CDR3 reads CASSRSGTRNQPQHF. The CDR3 DNA is TGTGCCAGCAGTCGATCAGGCACCCGCAATCAGCCCCAGCATTTT.

This clonotype was detected a few times. The chain uses TRBV5-1 and TRBJ2-5, with 9 bases that match TRBD2. This CDR3 contains 16 residues. The V segment lost 0 bases and the J segment 4 bases; nucleotides outside the gene matches: 7. The germline V gene encodes CDR1 SGHRS and CDR2 YFSETQ. For the CDR3, the DNA is TGCGCCAGCAGCTTGGCATTAGCGGGAGAAGGAGAGACCCAGTACTTC. This gives the protein CASSLALAGEGETQYF.

This clonotype was seen repeatedly, ten times or more. This chain connects TRBV20-1 to TRBJ2-7, with 7 positions matching TRBD2. V gave up 5 bases and J gave up 7 bases; unmatched junction bases: 17. CDR3 length equals 15 residues. The germline V gene has CDR1 DFQATT and CDR2 SNEGSKA (reference sequence). The CDR3 here is CSAGGTGGLRGEQYF. The DNA of the CDR3 is TGCAGTGCTGGGGGGACGGGAGGCCTCCGGGGTGAGCAGTACTTC.

This clonotype was recorded many times. The chain is built from TRBV2 and TRBJ1-1; 9 nucleotides align to TRBD1. The CDR3 contains 15 residues. The junction had 12 bases not matched to a gene; V was cut back by 8 bases and J by 5 bases. Germline V gives CDR1 SNHLY, CDR2 FYNNEI. The CDR3 loop is CASHPAGTGRTEAFF. CDR3 nucleotide sequence: TGTGCCAGCCATCCAGCGGGGACAGGGAGAACTGAAGCTTTCTTT.

This clonotype has just a few counts. The chain carries TRBV19 and TRBJ2-2; D unclear. V lost 1 base and J 1 base, leaving 7 bases between the germline ends. Per the germline V gene, CDR1 is LNHDA and CDR2 is SQIVND (reference sequence). This CDR3 contains 15 residues. CDR3 in amino acids: CASSIGVGNTGELFF. In DNA form, the CDR3 reads TGTGCCAGTAGTATAGGGGTGGGGAACACCGGGGAGCTGTTTTTT.

Many counts were recorded for this clonotype. CDR3 protein: CSVLRQNQETQYF. The CDR3 DNA reads as TGCAGCGTTCTGCGACAGAACCAAGAGACCCAGTACTTC. The rearrangement uses TRBV29-1 and TRBJ2-5; TRBD1 might be the D (5 bases). Germline CDR1 and CDR2: SQVTM and ANQGSEA. The CDR3 loop spans 13 amino acids. The V gene lost 5 bases and the J gene lost 0 bases, with 10 bases spanning the gap.